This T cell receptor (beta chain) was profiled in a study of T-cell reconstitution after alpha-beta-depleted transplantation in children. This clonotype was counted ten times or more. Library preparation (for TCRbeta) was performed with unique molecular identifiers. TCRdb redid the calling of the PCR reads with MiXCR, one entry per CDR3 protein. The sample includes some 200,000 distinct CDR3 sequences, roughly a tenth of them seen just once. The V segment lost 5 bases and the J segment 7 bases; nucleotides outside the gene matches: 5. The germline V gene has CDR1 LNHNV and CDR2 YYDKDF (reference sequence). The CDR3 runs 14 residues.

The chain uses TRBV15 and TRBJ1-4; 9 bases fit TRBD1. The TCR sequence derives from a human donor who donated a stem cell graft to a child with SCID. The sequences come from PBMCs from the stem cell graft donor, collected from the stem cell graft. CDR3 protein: CATSPDRGVEKLFF. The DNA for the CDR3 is TGTGCCACCAGCCCGGACAGGGGAGTTGAAAAACTGTTTTTT.